This T cell receptor (beta chain) appears in the sequencing data of a study of technical replicates of blood from a few donors. The data were produced by immunoSEQ multiplex PCR, yet TCRdb's version contains in-frame clones alone and is incomplete. This table holds more than 65,000 clones, 96% found once. The germline V gene has CDR1 MNHEY and CDR2 SMNVEV (reference sequence). The CDR3 spans 13 residues. The V and J ends lost 6 bases and 4 bases respectively, with 10 bases between them. This clonotype was obtained from a human donor in good health. This chain joins TRBV27 and TRBJ1-5; D unresolved. Source material: T cells isolated from PBMCs. The CDR3 spells CASRMGRNQPQHF. CDR3 DNA: TGTGCCAGCAGAATGGGCCGGAATCAGCCCCAGCATTTT.